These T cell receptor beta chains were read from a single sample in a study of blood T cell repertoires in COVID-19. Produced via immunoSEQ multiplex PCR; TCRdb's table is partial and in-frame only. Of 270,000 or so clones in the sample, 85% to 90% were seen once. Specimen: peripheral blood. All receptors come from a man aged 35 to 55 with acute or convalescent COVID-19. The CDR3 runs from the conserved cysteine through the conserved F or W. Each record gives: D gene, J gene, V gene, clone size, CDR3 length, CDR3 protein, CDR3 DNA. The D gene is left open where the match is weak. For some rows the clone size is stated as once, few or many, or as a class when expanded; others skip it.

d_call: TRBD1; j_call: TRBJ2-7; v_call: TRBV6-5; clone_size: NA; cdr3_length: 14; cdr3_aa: CASSSDRFSYEQYF; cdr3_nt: TGTGCCAGCAGTTCGGACAGGTTCTCCTACGAGCAGTACTTC
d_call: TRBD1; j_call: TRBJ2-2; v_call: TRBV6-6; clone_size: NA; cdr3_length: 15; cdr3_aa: CASSSRGPGTGELFF; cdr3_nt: TGTGCCAGCAGTTCCAGGGGGCCGGGAACCGGGGAGCTGTTTTTT
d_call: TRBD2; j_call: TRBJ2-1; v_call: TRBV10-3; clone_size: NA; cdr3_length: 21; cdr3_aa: CAISESDPGLAGGPAYNEQFF; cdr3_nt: TGTGCCATCAGTGAGTCGGACCCGGGACTAGCGGGGGGCCCGGCCTACAATGAGCAGTTCTTC
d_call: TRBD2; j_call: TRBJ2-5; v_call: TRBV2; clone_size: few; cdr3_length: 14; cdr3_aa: CASSAIAGGETQYF; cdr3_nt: TGTGCCAGCAGTGCCATAGCGGGTGGGGAGACCCAGTACTTC
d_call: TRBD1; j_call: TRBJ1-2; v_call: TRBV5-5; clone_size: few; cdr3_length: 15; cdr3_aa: CASSPTGVLDYGYTF; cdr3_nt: TGTGCCAGCAGCCCCACAGGGGTCTTGGACTATGGCTACACCTTC
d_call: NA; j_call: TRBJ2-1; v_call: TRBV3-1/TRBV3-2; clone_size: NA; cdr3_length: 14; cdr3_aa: CASSPRWLAYEQFF; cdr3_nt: TGTGCCAGCAGCCCCCGGTGGCTAGCGTATGAGCAGTTCTTC
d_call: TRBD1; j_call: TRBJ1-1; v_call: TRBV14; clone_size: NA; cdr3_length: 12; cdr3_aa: CASSQTGGEAFF; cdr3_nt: TGTGCCAGCAGCCAGACAGGGGGCGAAGCTTTCTTT
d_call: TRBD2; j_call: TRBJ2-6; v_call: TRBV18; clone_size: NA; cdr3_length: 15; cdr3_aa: CASSRERGGANVLTF; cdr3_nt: TGTGCCAGCTCTCGCGAGCGGGGTGGGGCCAACGTCCTGACTTTC
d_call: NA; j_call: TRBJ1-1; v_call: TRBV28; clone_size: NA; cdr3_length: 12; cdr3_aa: CASSLVQGEAFF; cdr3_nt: TGTGCCAGCAGTTTAGTACAGGGTGAAGCTTTCTTT
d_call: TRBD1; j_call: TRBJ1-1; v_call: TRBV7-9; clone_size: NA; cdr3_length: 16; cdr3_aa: CASSPLQGARFTEAFF; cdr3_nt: TGTGCCAGCAGCCCCTTACAGGGGGCAAGGTTCACTGAAGCTTTCTTT
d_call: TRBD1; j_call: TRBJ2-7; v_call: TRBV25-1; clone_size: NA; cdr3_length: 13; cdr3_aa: CASSLGQVLEQYF; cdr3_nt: TGTGCCAGCAGCCTTGGACAGGTCCTCGAGCAGTACTTC
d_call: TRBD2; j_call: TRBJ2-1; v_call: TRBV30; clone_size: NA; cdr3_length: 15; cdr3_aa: CAWSEGTSGGGKQFF; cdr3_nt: TGTGCCTGGAGTGAAGGGACTAGCGGGGGCGGAAAGCAGTTCTTC
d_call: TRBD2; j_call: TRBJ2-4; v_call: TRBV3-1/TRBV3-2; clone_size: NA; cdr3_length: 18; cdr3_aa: CASSQDLPSGVAKNIQYF; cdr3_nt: TGTGCCAGCAGCCAAGATCTTCCTAGCGGAGTAGCCAAAAACATTCAGTACTTC
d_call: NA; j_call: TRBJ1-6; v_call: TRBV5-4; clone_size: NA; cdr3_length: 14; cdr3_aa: CASSLGQVNSPLHF; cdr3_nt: TGTGCCAGCAGCTTGGGGCAGGTGAATTCACCCCTCCACTTT
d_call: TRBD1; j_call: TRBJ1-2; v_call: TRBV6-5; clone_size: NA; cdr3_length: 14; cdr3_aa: CGIDPGQGFGGYTF; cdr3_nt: TGTGGGATAGACCCGGGACAGGGATTCGGTGGCTACACCTTC
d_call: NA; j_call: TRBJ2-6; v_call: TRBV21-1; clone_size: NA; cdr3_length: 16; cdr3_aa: CASSPRESSGANVLTF; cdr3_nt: TGTGCCAGCAGCCCTCGGGAGTCCTCTGGGGCCAACGTCCTGACTTTC
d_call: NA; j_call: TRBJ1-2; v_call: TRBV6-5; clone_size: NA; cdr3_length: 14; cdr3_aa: CAGFSQGRDYGYTF; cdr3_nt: TGTGCCGGCTTTTCACAGGGAAGAGACTATGGCTACACCTTC
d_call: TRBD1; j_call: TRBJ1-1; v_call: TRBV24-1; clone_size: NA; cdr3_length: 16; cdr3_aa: CATSFRGRRGNTEAFF; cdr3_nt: TGTGCCACCAGCTTCAGGGGGCGGAGGGGGAACACTGAAGCTTTCTTT
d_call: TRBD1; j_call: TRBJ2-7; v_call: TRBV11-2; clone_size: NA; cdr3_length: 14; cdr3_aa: CASSINRGKDEQYF; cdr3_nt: TGTGCCAGCAGTATTAACAGGGGGAAGGACGAGCAGTACTTC
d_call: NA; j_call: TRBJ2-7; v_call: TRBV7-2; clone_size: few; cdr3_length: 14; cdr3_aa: CASSPRGNFYEQYF; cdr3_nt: TGTGCCAGCAGCCCCAGGGGCAATTTCTACGAGCAGTACTTC
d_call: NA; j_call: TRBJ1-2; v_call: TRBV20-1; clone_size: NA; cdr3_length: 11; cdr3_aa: CSAQDSYGYTF; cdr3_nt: TGCAGTGCTCAGGACAGTTATGGCTACACCTTC
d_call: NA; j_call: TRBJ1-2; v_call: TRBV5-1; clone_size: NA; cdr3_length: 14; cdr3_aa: CASSLEGGRGLYTF; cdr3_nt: TGCGCCAGCAGCTTGGAGGGGGGGCGCGGACTCTACACCTTC
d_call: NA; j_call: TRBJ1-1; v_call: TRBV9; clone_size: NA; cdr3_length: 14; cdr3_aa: CASSLLYRVTEAFF; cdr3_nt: TGTGCCAGCAGCCTGTTATACAGGGTAACTGAAGCTTTCTTT
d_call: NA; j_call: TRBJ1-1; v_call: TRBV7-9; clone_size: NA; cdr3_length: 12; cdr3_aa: CASRPGNTEAFF; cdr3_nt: TGTGCCAGCAGGCCAGGGAACACTGAAGCTTTCTTT
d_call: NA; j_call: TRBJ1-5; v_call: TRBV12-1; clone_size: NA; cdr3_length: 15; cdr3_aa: CASSPFGQLHQPQHF; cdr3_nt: TGTGCCAGCAGCCCTTTCGGACAGCTACATCAGCCCCAGCATTTT
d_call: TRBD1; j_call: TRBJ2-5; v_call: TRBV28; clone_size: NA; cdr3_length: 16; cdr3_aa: CASSSPWTGRQETQYF; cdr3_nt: TGTGCCAGCAGTTCCCCGTGGACAGGCAGGCAAGAGACCCAGTACTTC
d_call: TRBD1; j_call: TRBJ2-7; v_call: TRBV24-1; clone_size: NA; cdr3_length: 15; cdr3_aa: CATSDSGDRTQEQYF; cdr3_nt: TGTGCCACCAGTGATTCGGGGGACAGGACGCAAGAGCAGTACTTC
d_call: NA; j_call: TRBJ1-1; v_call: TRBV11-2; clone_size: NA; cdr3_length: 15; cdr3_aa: CASSLVQGPMLEAFF; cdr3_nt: TGTGCCAGCAGCTTAGTACAGGGCCCGATGTTGGAAGCTTTCTTT
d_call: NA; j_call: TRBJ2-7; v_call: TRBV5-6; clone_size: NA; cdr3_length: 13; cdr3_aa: CASSLRGNNEQYF; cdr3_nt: TGTGCCAGCAGCTTGCGAGGGAACAACGAGCAGTACTTC
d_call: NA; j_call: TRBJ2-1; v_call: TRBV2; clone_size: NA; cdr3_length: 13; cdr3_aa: CASSPRWGDEQFF; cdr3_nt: TGTGCCAGCAGTCCCCGTTGGGGGGATGAGCAGTTCTTC